Each of the 3 T cell receptor beta chains below was sequenced from the same sample in a study of PD-L1 blockade in urothelial cancer. The method was immunoSEQ multiplex PCR; TCRdb's version includes in-frame clones alone and lacks a portion of them. Altogether around 62,000 clones are present, almost 90% being singletons, with the ten largest covering about 11%. Time point defined: peripheral blood 6 weeks after treatment start. The sample in question was PBMCs, obtained around atezolizumab (anti-PD-L1) treatment. The receptors shown here come from a man in his fifties or sixties with urothelial cancer.

The chain carries TRBV10-1 and TRBJ2-7, with a possible D match to TRBD2 (5 bases). CDR1 is WNHNN, CDR2 SYGVQD, per germline (reference sequence). V was shortened by 6 bases and J by 5 bases, with 14 bases between the two germline ends. The CDR3 spans 13 residues. CDR3 residues: CASSSGGRNEQYF. The CDR3 DNA reads as TGCGCCAGCAGCTCCGGAGGAAGGAACGAGCAGTACTTC.

This chain joins TRBV2 and TRBJ1-3; D perhaps matches TRBD1 (5 bases). The germline CDR1 and CDR2 sequences are SNHLY and FYNNEI. V lost 3 bases and J 4 bases, leaving 10 bases between the germline ends. This CDR3 spans 14 amino acids. CDR3 in amino acids: CASSDRVSGNTIYF. The CDR3, as DNA: TGTGCCAGCAGTGACAGGGTCTCCGGAAACACCATATATTTT.

The chain is built from TRBV19 and TRBJ2-5, with 8 bases that match TRBD1. This CDR3 is 13 amino acids long. The germline V gene has CDR1 LNHDA and CDR2 SQIVND (reference sequence). V gave up 5 bases and J gave up 3 bases; unmatched junction bases: 2. CDR3 DNA sequence: TGTGCCAGTAGTCTGGACAGGGAAGAGACCCAGTACTTC. Translation gives CASSLDREETQYF.